This T cell receptor beta chain was identified in a study of blood T cells in healthy people across ages. Through a sample-barcoded 5' primer and a J-beta primer mix, a second PCR was run for roughly 6 to 11 cycles. A minimum of 2.5 million CDR3-containing paired-end reads was obtained for each sample. In TCRdb, the 5' RACE reads were re-called with MiXCR into one record per CDR3 protein. The table has about 680,000 distinct CDR3 sequences, 45% to 50% seen once. Germline trimming cut 3 bases from V and 10 bases from J; bases unmatched to any gene: 3. This CDR3 region has 13 residues. CDR1 is DFQATT, CDR2 SNEGSKA, per germline (reference sequence). This clonotype was seen only a few times.

The V gene is TRBV20-1, the J gene TRBJ1-6; 10 bases fit TRBD1. Sequenced material: blood. This clonotype was obtained from a woman aged 55-75 years in good health. CDR3 in amino acids: CSARGTGDSPLHF. CDR3 DNA: TGCAGTGCTAGGGGGACAGGGGACTCACCCCTCCACTTT.